A selection of T cell receptor beta chains follows, all from one sample in a study of blood T cell repertoires in COVID-19. The assay was immunoSEQ multiplex PCR, and TCRdb's table has in-frame clones only and misses some. The data show some 240,000 clones, with approximately 90% seen just once and around 7.2% held by the top ten. Sequencing was performed on peripheral blood. All receptors derive from a man aged 60-69 years who had recovered from COVID-19. The CDR3 runs from the conserved cysteine through the conserved F or W. D genes are given only for firm matches. Clone size appears in some rows only: once, few, many, or a class for an expanded clone.

v_call: TRBV11-3
d_call: .
clone_size: .
j_call: TRBJ2-1
cdr3_nt: TGTGCCAGCAGCTTACAAGGGGACTCCTACAATGAGCAGTTCTTC
cdr3_aa: CASSLQGDSYNEQFF

v_call: TRBV6-5
d_call: TRBD1
clone_size: few
j_call: TRBJ1-2
cdr3_nt: TGTGCCAGCAGTTACTCGACCGGGACAGGTTTTCGGGGCTACACCTTC
cdr3_aa: CASSYSTGTGFRGYTF

v_call: TRBV19
d_call: .
clone_size: .
j_call: TRBJ1-4
cdr3_nt: TGTGCCAGTAGCAGGGCAGGGGCACCACCTAATGAAAAACTGTTTTTT
cdr3_aa: CASSRAGAPPNEKLFF

v_call: TRBV18
d_call: TRBD1
clone_size: .
j_call: TRBJ2-2
cdr3_nt: TGTGCCAGCTCACTGGGACAGGGTGTTTCCGGGGAGCTGTTTTTT
cdr3_aa: CASSLGQGVSGELFF

v_call: TRBV11-3
d_call: TRBD2
clone_size: .
j_call: TRBJ2-3
cdr3_nt: TGTGCCAGCAGCCCCGGGACTAGTCTCACAGATACGCAGTATTTT
cdr3_aa: CASSPGTSLTDTQYF

v_call: TRBV29-1
d_call: .
clone_size: .
j_call: TRBJ1-1
cdr3_nt: TGCAGCGTTGAACGGGTCCCGAGACGGGGTGAAGCTTTCTTT
cdr3_aa: CSVERVPRRGEAFF

v_call: TRBV4-1
d_call: .
clone_size: once
j_call: TRBJ2-2
cdr3_nt: TGCGCCAGCAGCCAAGTCGCGCTGGCGAACACCGGGGAGCTGTTTTTT
cdr3_aa: CASSQVALANTGELFF

v_call: TRBV7-7
d_call: .
clone_size: .
j_call: TRBJ1-1
cdr3_nt: TGTGCCAGCAGCTTGTACCAGGGGCTGAGAGGCACTGAAGCTTTCTTT
cdr3_aa: CASSLYQGLRGTEAFF

v_call: TRBV19
d_call: TRBD1
clone_size: .
j_call: TRBJ1-6
cdr3_nt: TGTGCCAGTAGTGGGGTAACAGGGGACCATTCACCCCTCCACTTT
cdr3_aa: CASSGVTGDHSPLHF

v_call: TRBV7-9
d_call: TRBD2
clone_size: .
j_call: TRBJ2-1
cdr3_nt: TGTGCCAGCAGCTCGGGACTAGCGGAGCAGTTCTTC
cdr3_aa: CASSSGLAEQFF

v_call: TRBV3-1/TRBV3-2
d_call: .
clone_size: .
j_call: TRBJ1-6
cdr3_nt: TGTGCCAGCAGCCATTTCAGGGGCAGTTCACCCCTCCACTTT
cdr3_aa: CASSHFRGSSPLHF

v_call: TRBV5-6
d_call: TRBD1
clone_size: .
j_call: TRBJ2-7
cdr3_nt: TGTGCCAGCAGCTTGGTAGGGACAGCATACTACGAGCAGTACTTC
cdr3_aa: CASSLVGTAYYEQYF

v_call: TRBV18
d_call: .
clone_size: .
j_call: TRBJ1-1
cdr3_nt: TGTGCCAGCTCACCACCGGCGGGGCAGAACACTGAAGCTTTCTTT
cdr3_aa: CASSPPAGQNTEAFF

v_call: TRBV6-5
d_call: TRBD1
clone_size: .
j_call: TRBJ1-2
cdr3_nt: TGTGCCAGCACTTCACAGGGGCCCGCTAACTATGGCTACACCTTC
cdr3_aa: CASTSQGPANYGYTF

v_call: TRBV5-1
d_call: .
clone_size: few
j_call: TRBJ2-2
cdr3_nt: TGCGCCAGCAGCCCAGCCGGGAATCAGGCCGGGGAGCTGTTTTTT
cdr3_aa: CASSPAGNQAGELFF

v_call: TRBV10-3
d_call: TRBD2
clone_size: .
j_call: TRBJ2-7
cdr3_nt: TGTGCCATCACCCCGGGCGGGGGCTCCTACGAGCAGTACTTC
cdr3_aa: CAITPGGGSYEQYF

v_call: TRBV19
d_call: TRBD1
clone_size: .
j_call: TRBJ1-2
cdr3_nt: TGTGCCAGTAGTATGGACAGGGAAGGTGTTGGCTACACCTTC
cdr3_aa: CASSMDREGVGYTF

v_call: TRBV28
d_call: .
clone_size: .
j_call: TRBJ1-1
cdr3_nt: TGTGCCAGCAGTTCCGACATAATGAACACTGAAGCTTTCTTT
cdr3_aa: CASSSDIMNTEAFF

v_call: TRBV7-9
d_call: TRBD1
clone_size: .
j_call: TRBJ2-1
cdr3_nt: TGTGCCAGCAGTTTCCAGCTAACACAGGGGATCGGGGCTGAGCAGTTCTTC
cdr3_aa: CASSFQLTQGIGAEQFF

v_call: TRBV2
d_call: TRBD1
clone_size: .
j_call: TRBJ2-2
cdr3_nt: TGTGCCAGCAGGGGGGACAGGAACACCGGGGAGCTGTTTTTT
cdr3_aa: CASRGDRNTGELFF

v_call: TRBV3-1/TRBV3-2
d_call: .
clone_size: once
j_call: TRBJ2-1
cdr3_nt: TGTGCCAGCAGCCAAGATCATGGGGGGAATCGGTTAGGGAATGAGCAGTTCTTC
cdr3_aa: CASSQDHGGNRLGNEQFF

v_call: TRBV6-6
d_call: .
clone_size: .
j_call: TRBJ2-3
cdr3_nt: TGTGCCAGCAGTTATGTCCCAAGCACAGATACGCAGTATTTT
cdr3_aa: CASSYVPSTDTQYF

v_call: TRBV3-1/TRBV3-2
d_call: .
clone_size: .
j_call: TRBJ1-1
cdr3_nt: TGTGCCAGCAGCCAGGCCCGGACAGTTGAAGCTTTCTTT
cdr3_aa: CASSQARTVEAFF

v_call: TRBV5-1
d_call: .
clone_size: .
j_call: TRBJ1-6
cdr3_nt: TGCGCCAGCAGCTTGTCTCTCCCCAGGGGCGACAATAATTCACCCCTCCACTTT
cdr3_aa: CASSLSLPRGDNNSPLHF

v_call: TRBV27
d_call: .
clone_size: .
j_call: TRBJ2-7
cdr3_nt: TGTGCCAGCAGTTTGGCAGTCTCCTACGAGCAGTACTTC
cdr3_aa: CASSLAVSYEQYF

v_call: TRBV11-2
d_call: TRBD2
clone_size: .
j_call: TRBJ2-7
cdr3_nt: TGTGCCAGCAGCGATAGAGCGGGGAGTGAATTGTACTTC
cdr3_aa: CASSDRAGSELYF

v_call: TRBV27
d_call: .
clone_size: .
j_call: TRBJ2-7
cdr3_nt: TGTGCCAGCAGTTTGGCGCCGGGGGGCCAGTACGAGCAGTACTTC
cdr3_aa: CASSLAPGGQYEQYF

v_call: TRBV18
d_call: .
clone_size: .
j_call: TRBJ2-3
cdr3_nt: TGTGCCAGCTCACCAGCGCGGGGGCCAGATACGCAGTATTTT
cdr3_aa: CASSPARGPDTQYF

v_call: TRBV7-9
d_call: .
clone_size: .
j_call: TRBJ2-6
cdr3_nt: TGTGCCAGCAGCCCCCCCGGGAACCAAGTCCTGACTTTC
cdr3_aa: CASSPPGNQVLTF

v_call: TRBV29-1
d_call: TRBD1
clone_size: .
j_call: TRBJ2-2
cdr3_nt: TGCAGCGTCCGGGACAGGCCCGGGGAGCTGTTTTTT
cdr3_aa: CSVRDRPGELFF

v_call: TRBV29-1
d_call: TRBD2
clone_size: .
j_call: TRBJ2-1
cdr3_nt: TGCAGCGGTGAGCGGGGGGGCTTGAATGAGCAGTTCTTC
cdr3_aa: CSGERGGLNEQFF

v_call: TRBV2
d_call: TRBD1
clone_size: .
j_call: TRBJ1-3
cdr3_nt: TGTGCCAGCAGTCGGGACAGGGAGTCGAACACCATATATTTT
cdr3_aa: CASSRDRESNTIYF

v_call: TRBV4-1
d_call: TRBD1
clone_size: .
j_call: TRBJ1-6
cdr3_nt: TGCGCCAGCAGCCGGGGGACAGGGTGGACGGTGCCCCTCCACTTT
cdr3_aa: CASSRGTGWTVPLHF

v_call: TRBV3-1/TRBV3-2
d_call: .
clone_size: .
j_call: TRBJ1-6
cdr3_nt: TGTGCCAGCGGGCCGTGGACAGCTAATTCACCCCTCCACTTT
cdr3_aa: CASGPWTANSPLHF

v_call: TRBV3-1/TRBV3-2
d_call: TRBD2
clone_size: .
j_call: TRBJ2-4
cdr3_nt: TGTGCCAGCAGCCCTCGGGGAGGGGCTGGCAAAAACATTCAGTACTTC
cdr3_aa: CASSPRGGAGKNIQYF

v_call: TRBV2
d_call: .
clone_size: .
j_call: TRBJ2-5
cdr3_nt: TGTGCCAGCAGCCCCTATATGACTAGACAAGAGACCCAGTACTTC
cdr3_aa: CASSPYMTRQETQYF

v_call: TRBV10-3
d_call: .
clone_size: .
j_call: TRBJ2-2
cdr3_nt: TGTGCCATCAATCGGGCCGGGGAGCTGTTTTTT
cdr3_aa: CAINRAGELFF

v_call: TRBV3-1/TRBV3-2
d_call: .
clone_size: .
j_call: TRBJ1-1
cdr3_nt: TGTGCCAGTCAAAAAATCGGACAGACTGAAGCTTTCTTT
cdr3_aa: CASQKIGQTEAFF

v_call: TRBV5-4
d_call: .
clone_size: .
j_call: TRBJ1-2
cdr3_nt: TGTGCCAGCAGTCCCGGGGGGACTTACTATGGCTACACCTTC
cdr3_aa: CASSPGGTYYGYTF

v_call: TRBV5-1
d_call: .
clone_size: .
j_call: TRBJ1-4
cdr3_nt: TGCGCCAGCAGCTTCAGGGTAGATAATGAAAAACTGTTTTTT
cdr3_aa: CASSFRVDNEKLFF

v_call: TRBV19
d_call: .
clone_size: once
j_call: TRBJ1-1
cdr3_nt: TGTGCCAGTAGTGACAGAAACACTGAAGCTTTCTTT
cdr3_aa: CASSDRNTEAFF

v_call: TRBV19
d_call: .
clone_size: .
j_call: TRBJ1-2
cdr3_nt: TGTGCCAGTAGTCCAGACAGTTCCGAATATACGGATGGCTACACCTTC
cdr3_aa: CASSPDSSEYTDGYTF

v_call: TRBV12-5
d_call: TRBD1
clone_size: .
j_call: TRBJ2-1
cdr3_nt: TGTGCTAGTGGTCCGGGACAGGGTTTGAGTAATGAGCAGTTCTTC
cdr3_aa: CASGPGQGLSNEQFF

v_call: TRBV21-1
d_call: .
clone_size: .
j_call: TRBJ2-3
cdr3_nt: TGTGCCAGCAGCAAAGTATACAGGGGGCGGAGGGATGCTTTCACAGATACGCAGTATTTT
cdr3_aa: CASSKVYRGRRDAFTDTQYF

v_call: TRBV3-1/TRBV3-2
d_call: .
clone_size: once
j_call: TRBJ1-6
cdr3_nt: TGTGCCAGCAGCCAGCGACAGGTATCCTCACCCCTCCACTTT
cdr3_aa: CASSQRQVSSPLHF

v_call: TRBV27
d_call: .
clone_size: few
j_call: TRBJ2-4
cdr3_nt: TGTGCCAGCGGCCGGGACATTCAGTACTTC
cdr3_aa: CASGRDIQYF

v_call: TRBV2
d_call: .
clone_size: .
j_call: TRBJ1-2
cdr3_nt: TGTGCCAGCAGACCGGAAGCGACAGGAAACTATGGCTACACCTTC
cdr3_aa: CASRPEATGNYGYTF

v_call: TRBV5-1
d_call: .
clone_size: .
j_call: TRBJ2-5
cdr3_nt: TGCGCCAGCAGCAGTATGGGGCCTCAAGAGACCCAGTACTTC
cdr3_aa: CASSSMGPQETQYF

v_call: TRBV7-9
d_call: TRBD1
clone_size: .
j_call: TRBJ1-1
cdr3_nt: TGTGCCAGCGGGACAGAGATTATGAACACTGAAGCTTTCTTT
cdr3_aa: CASGTEIMNTEAFF

v_call: TRBV6-5
d_call: TRBD1
clone_size: .
j_call: TRBJ2-1
cdr3_nt: TGTGCCAGCAGAACGGGACAGGGAGCGTGGAATGAGCAGTTCTTC
cdr3_aa: CASRTGQGAWNEQFF

v_call: TRBV19
d_call: TRBD1
clone_size: .
j_call: TRBJ2-3
cdr3_nt: TGTGCCAGTAGTATAGAAGGGACAGGAGGCGCAGATACGCAGTATTTT
cdr3_aa: CASSIEGTGGADTQYF

v_call: TRBV5-1
d_call: .
clone_size: few
j_call: TRBJ1-5
cdr3_nt: TGCGCCAGCAGCTTGGGGGACATCAATCAGCCCCAGCATTTT
cdr3_aa: CASSLGDINQPQHF

v_call: TRBV7-8
d_call: TRBD1
clone_size: once
j_call: TRBJ2-7
cdr3_nt: TGTGCCAGCAGTCGAGACAGGGAGTCAATCGAGCAGTACTTC
cdr3_aa: CASSRDRESIEQYF

v_call: TRBV2
d_call: .
clone_size: .
j_call: TRBJ2-2
cdr3_nt: TGTGCCAGCGGGATGGGACTTCCGAACACCGGGGAGCTGTTTTTT
cdr3_aa: CASGMGLPNTGELFF

v_call: TRBV19
d_call: TRBD1
clone_size: .
j_call: TRBJ1-5
cdr3_nt: TGTGCCAGTAGTATCGGGAGGGGGCCTAGCAATCAGCCCCAGCATTTT
cdr3_aa: CASSIGRGPSNQPQHF

v_call: TRBV9
d_call: TRBD2
clone_size: .
j_call: TRBJ2-1
cdr3_nt: TGTGCCAGCAGCCCCATTGTTGCTAGCGGGGTCCATGAGCAGTTCTTC
cdr3_aa: CASSPIVASGVHEQFF

v_call: TRBV27
d_call: TRBD1
clone_size: .
j_call: TRBJ1-2
cdr3_nt: TGTGCCAGCAGTCCCCCGGATCGGGCAGGGGGCATGTATGGCTACACCTTC
cdr3_aa: CASSPPDRAGGMYGYTF

v_call: TRBV25-1
d_call: .
clone_size: .
j_call: TRBJ2-2
cdr3_nt: TGTGCCAGCAGTGGACTAACAGGGCCGGGCACCGGGGAGCTGTTTTTT
cdr3_aa: CASSGLTGPGTGELFF

v_call: TRBV30
d_call: .
clone_size: .
j_call: TRBJ2-7
cdr3_nt: TGTGCCTGGAGTTTTTCGACTTACTACGAGCAGTACTTC
cdr3_aa: CAWSFSTYYEQYF